This TCR beta chain was identified during a study of T-cell memory formation after mild COVID-19 (dated by TCRdb to the early 2020s). Study-wide context: TCR sequence clusters from the two donors were found to be largely donor specific. Two young, previously healthy adult volunteers made up the cohort, one male and one female. In a couple of donors, T-cell clones that expanded and contracted after mild COVID-19 were followed by sequencing TCRalpha and TCRbeta repertoires longitudinally. What the work shows at the level of the full study, not this receptor alone: Contracting CD4+ clones were located mainly in the CM and EM memory subsets, whereas CD8+ clones were found to be enriched in EMRA. From day 15 to 85, contracting clones showed balanced CD4/CD8 phenotypes, whereas a second wave of clones that expanded from day 15 to 37 leaned towards CD4+. Some responding clones were found in pre-infection memory, which suggests that pre-existing cross-reactive memory T cells took part in the SARS-CoV-2 response. Only a couple of mild cases were covered in the study, and larger cohorts including severe cases with pre-infection samples were considered necessary. SARS-CoV-2 specificity of the second-wave clones peaking on day 37 was not confirmed.

In regard to this clonotype: Its binding antigen is unknown. No qualities accompany the bases; no much larger clone lies one base away.

Ficoll-Paque density gradient centrifugation was used to isolate PBMCs. Data came from an Illumina NovaSeq 6000. TCRalpha and TCRbeta cDNA libraries were constructed by 5'RACE with constant-segment primers, with sample barcodes and unique molecular identifiers being introduced. Trizol reagent was used to extract RNA from every sample. Library amplification was performed in two PCR steps, and a second sample barcode and Illumina TruSeq adapters were introduced in the second step. Sequencing of the libraries was done on an Illumina NovaSeq, producing 2 x 150 bp paired-end reads. The original methods were these. With migec v1.2.7, reads were demultiplexed and then collapsed into UMI-guided consensus sequences. Using mixcr v2.1.11, UMI consensuses were aligned to TRA and TRB V and J templates and then assembled into clonotypes. Expanded or contracted clonotypes were those called significant by both edgeR and NoisET, with noise models trained on biological replicates. For edgeR calls, the cutoffs were a false discovery rate-adjusted p below 0.01 and a log2 fold-change threshold of 1. As an exploratory analysis of dynamics, PCA with hierarchical clustering was applied to max-normalized trajectories of the 1000 most abundant clonotypes. Separately sequenced CD4+ and CD8+ repertoires were used to assign the CD4 or CD8 phenotype of responding clones. The public reads were quality trimmed at Q25 with fastp and then assembled into clones with MiXCR by TCRdb, keeping productive beta chains. Here each entry gathers all rows of one CDR3 protein and keeps the most common genes and DNA. It is TCRdb's table, rather than the study itself, that gives the V and J calls and clone size. The sample profile shows 380,000 or so distinct CDR3 sequences; roughly 14% of them were found once. The ten largest clones take up approximately 20% of the sample.

The CDR3 sequence holds 12 residues, the cysteine and phenylalanine included. Just the 36-base CDR3 DNA is kept, in frame starting at base 1. V and J lose 2 bases and 10 bases, and a span of 11 bases separates them. Sequences MNHEY (CDR1) and SVGAGI (CDR2) are obtained from the germline V gene. The V gene is TRBV6-5 and the J gene is TRBJ1-1; the D region possibly corresponds to TRBD1 (6 bases align). Sequencing was carried out using PBMCs or a T cell subset sorted from them (not recorded which). The TCR sequence derives from a young man who had mild COVID-19 (a few samples of this study predate the infection). The sample titles of this study are shuffled in the database, so cell type and time point are left out; the donor was told from shared clones. The CDR3 is CASSYLTGVAFF. The DNA reads TGTGCCAGCAGTTACCTGACAGGTGTAGCTTTCTTT.